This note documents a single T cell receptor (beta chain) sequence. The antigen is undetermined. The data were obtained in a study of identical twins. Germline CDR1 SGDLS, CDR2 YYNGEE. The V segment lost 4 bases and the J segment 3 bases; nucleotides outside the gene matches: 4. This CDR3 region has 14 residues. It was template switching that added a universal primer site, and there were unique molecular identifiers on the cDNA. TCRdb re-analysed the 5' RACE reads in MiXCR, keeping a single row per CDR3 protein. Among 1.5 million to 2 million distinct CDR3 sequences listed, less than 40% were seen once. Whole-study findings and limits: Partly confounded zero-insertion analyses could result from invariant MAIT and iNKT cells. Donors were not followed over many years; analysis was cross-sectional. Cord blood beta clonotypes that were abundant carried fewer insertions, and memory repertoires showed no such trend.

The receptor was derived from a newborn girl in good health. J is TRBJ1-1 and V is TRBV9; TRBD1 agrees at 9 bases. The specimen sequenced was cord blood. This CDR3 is CASSTGGIDTEAFF. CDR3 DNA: TGTGCCAGCAGCACAGGGGGCATTGACACTGAAGCTTTCTTT.